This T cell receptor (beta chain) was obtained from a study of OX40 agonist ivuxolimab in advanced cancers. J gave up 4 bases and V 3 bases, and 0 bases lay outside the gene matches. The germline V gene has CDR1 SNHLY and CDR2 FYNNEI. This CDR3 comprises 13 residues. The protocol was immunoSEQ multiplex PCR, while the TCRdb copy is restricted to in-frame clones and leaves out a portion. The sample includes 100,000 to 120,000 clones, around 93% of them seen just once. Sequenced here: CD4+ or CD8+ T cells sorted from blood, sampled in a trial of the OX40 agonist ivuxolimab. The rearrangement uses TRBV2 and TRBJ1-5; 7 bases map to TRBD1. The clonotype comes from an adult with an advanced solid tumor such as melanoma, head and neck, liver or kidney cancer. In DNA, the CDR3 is TGTGCCAGCAGTGAGGACAGGAATCAGCCCCAGCATTTT. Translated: CASSEDRNQPQHF. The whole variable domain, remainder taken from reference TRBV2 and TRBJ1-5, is EPEVTQTPSHQVTQMGQEVILRCVPISNHLYFYWYRQILGQKVEFLVSFYNNEISEKSEIFDDQFSVERPDGSNFTLKIRSTKLEDSAMYFCASSEDRNQPQHFGDGTRLSIL.